This TCR beta chain was sequenced in a study of blood T cell repertoires in COVID-19. Study-level information: Sites across the United States, Italy and Spain contributed samples from acute and convalescent COVID-19. T cells, B-cell-depleted T cells, or PBMCs supplied cDNA or gDNA.

Losses at the gene ends were 2 bases for V and 2 bases for J; bases not matched to a gene: 3. The CDR3 is made up of 14 amino acids. Germline V gene data show CDR1 as SGHRS and CDR2 as YFSETQ. Original handling: Counts of nucleated cells, estimated from reference gene primer amplification, were obtained. Generated by immunoSEQ multiplex PCR, the TCRdb table keeps only in-frame clones and is missing some. That table supplies the V and J calls and clone size; D and trimming were determined from the DNA. The sample shows about 210,000 clones, approximately 82% of them seen only once. Sequenced material: peripheral blood. This sequence joins TRBV5-1 and TRBJ2-7, with TRBD1 matching 8 bases. The clonotype comes from a middle-aged man who had recovered from COVID-19. Here the CDR3 reads CASSFQGAAYEQYF. CDR3 bases: TGCGCCAGCAGCTTCCAGGGGGCCGCCTACGAGCAGTACTTC.